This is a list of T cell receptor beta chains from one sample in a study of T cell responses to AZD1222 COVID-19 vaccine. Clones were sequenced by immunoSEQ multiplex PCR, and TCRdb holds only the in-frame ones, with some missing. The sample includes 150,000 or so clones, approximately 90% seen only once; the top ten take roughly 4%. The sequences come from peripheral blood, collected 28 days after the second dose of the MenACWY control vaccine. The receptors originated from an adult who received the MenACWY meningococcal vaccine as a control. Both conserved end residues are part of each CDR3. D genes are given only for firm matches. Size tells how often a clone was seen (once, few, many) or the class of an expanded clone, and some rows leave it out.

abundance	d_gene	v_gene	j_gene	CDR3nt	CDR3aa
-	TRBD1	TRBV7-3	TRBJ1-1	TGTGCCAGCAGCTTAACAGGCAGGGGGGCCACTGAAGCTTTCTTT	CASSLTGRGATEAFF
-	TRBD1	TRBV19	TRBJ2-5	TGTGCCAGTAGCAACAGGGGGTTTGGGGAGACCCAGTACTTC	CASSNRGFGETQYF
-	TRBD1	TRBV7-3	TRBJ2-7	TGTGCCAGCAGCTCCCTGGGACAGGGTTACGAGCAGTACTTC	CASSSLGQGYEQYF
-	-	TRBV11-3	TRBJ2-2	TGTGCCAGCAGCTTAGACCCGCGGGCCACCGGGGAGCTGTTTTTT	CASSLDPRATGELFF
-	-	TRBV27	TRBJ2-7	TGTGCCAGCAGACCGACAGTCCCCTACGAGCAGTACTTC	CASRPTVPYEQYF
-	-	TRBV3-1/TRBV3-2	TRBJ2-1	TGTGCCAGCAGCCAAGAAGGCCAATCCCACAATGAGCAGTTCTTC	CASSQEGQSHNEQFF
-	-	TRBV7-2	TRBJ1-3	TGTGCCAGCAGCTCTGGAAACACCATATATTTT	CASSSGNTIYF
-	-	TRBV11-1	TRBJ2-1	TGTGCCAGCAGCTTACTGGTACAGAACAATGAGCAGTTCTTC	CASSLLVQNNEQFF
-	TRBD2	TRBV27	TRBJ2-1	TGTGCCAGCAGTCAGACTAGCGGGAACTACAATGAGCAGTTCTTC	CASSQTSGNYNEQFF
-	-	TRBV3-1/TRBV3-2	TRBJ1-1	TGTGCCAGCAGCCAGAACAGGTTTGAAGCTTTCTTT	CASSQNRFEAFF
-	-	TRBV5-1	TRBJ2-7	TGCGCCAGCAGCTTGGGAAGGGCCTACGAGCAGTACTTC	CASSLGRAYEQYF
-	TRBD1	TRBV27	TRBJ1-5	TGTGCCAGCAGTTTCAGGGGGGATCAGCCCCAGCATTTT	CASSFRGDQPQHF
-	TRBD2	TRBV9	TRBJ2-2	TGTGCCAGCAGCGTGGGACTAGGGTCCACCGGGGAGCTGTTTTTT	CASSVGLGSTGELFF
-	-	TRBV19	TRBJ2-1	TGTGCTACTGGACGGGAAATAAATGAGCAGTTCTTC	CATGREINEQFF
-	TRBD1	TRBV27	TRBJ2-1	TGTGCCAGCAGCACCGGGGACAGGGATATTAGGACCTACAATGAGCAGTTCTTC	CASSTGDRDIRTYNEQFF
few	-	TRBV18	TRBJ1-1	TGTGCCAGCTCACAGAAGGACAGAGGGACTGAAGCTTTCTTT	CASSQKDRGTEAFF
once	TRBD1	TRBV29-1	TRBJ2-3	TGCAGCGTTCTACGAATACTCCGTACGACGAGGGGGCAATCAGATACGCAGTATTTT	CSVLRILRTTRGQSDTQYF
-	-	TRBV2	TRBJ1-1	TGTGCCTTAGGCGGATTTGAAGCTTTCTTT	CALGGFEAFF
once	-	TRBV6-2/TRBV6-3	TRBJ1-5	TGTGCCAGCACCCCACGGTACGAACGGCGAGGACAGCCCCAGCATTTT	CASTPRYERRGQPQHF
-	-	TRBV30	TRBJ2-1	TGTGCCTGGACTCTCGATTCGGCTTACAATGAGCAGTTCTTC	CAWTLDSAYNEQFF
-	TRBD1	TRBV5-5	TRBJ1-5	TGTGCCAGCAGCTGGACGACAGGGGGCAGATATCAGCCCCAGCATTTT	CASSWTTGGRYQPQHF
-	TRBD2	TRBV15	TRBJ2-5	TGTGCCACCAGCGACCCCCGGGGGGGCGGAGAGACCCAGTACTTC	CATSDPRGGGETQYF
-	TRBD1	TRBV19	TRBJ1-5	TGTGCCAGTAGCGCGCAGGGGGGCAATCAGCCCCAGCATTTT	CASSAQGGNQPQHF
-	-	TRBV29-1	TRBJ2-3	TGCAGCGTTGTGGTTCAGGGTCTAGGAGGGGCGCAGTATTTT	CSVVVQGLGGAQYF
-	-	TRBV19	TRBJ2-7	TGTGCCAGTAGTATGTGGGGTGATAACGAGCAGTACTTC	CASSMWGDNEQYF
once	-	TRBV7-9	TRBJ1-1	TGTGCCAGCACCGTCGAAGGGTGGGACACTGAAGCTTTCTTT	CASTVEGWDTEAFF
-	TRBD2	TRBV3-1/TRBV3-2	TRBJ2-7	TGTGCCAGCAGCCACCGGCGGACTAGCGAGTACGAGCAGTACTTC	CASSHRRTSEYEQYF
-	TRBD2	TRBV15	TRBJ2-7	TGTGCCACCAGCAGTGAGACTAGCGCTTCCTACGAGCAGTACTTC	CATSSETSASYEQYF
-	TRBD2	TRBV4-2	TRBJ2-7	TGTGCCAGCAGCCAAGTGACTAGCGGGAGGAAGCAGTACTTC	CASSQVTSGRKQYF
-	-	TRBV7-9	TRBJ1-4	TGTGCCAGCAGCTTCGGAGGGAGCAATGAAAAACTGTTTTTT	CASSFGGSNEKLFF
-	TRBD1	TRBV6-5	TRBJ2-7	TGTGCCAGCAGTTTCGACAGGGGGGCCTACGAGCAGTACTTC	CASSFDRGAYEQYF
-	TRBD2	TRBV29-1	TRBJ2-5	TGCAGCGTTACTTTGACTAGCGCAGAGACCCAGTACTTC	CSVTLTSAETQYF
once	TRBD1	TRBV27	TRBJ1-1	TGTGCCAGTCTTCATTCGACAGGGGGGAACACTGAAGCTTTCTTT	CASLHSTGGNTEAFF
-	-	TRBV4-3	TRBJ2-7	TGCGCCAGCAGCACAATAACGGGGGTCTACGAGCAGTACTTC	CASSTITGVYEQYF
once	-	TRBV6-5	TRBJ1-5	TGTGCCAGCAGCTACACGGGTCGGAGCAATCAGCCCCAGCATTTT	CASSYTGRSNQPQHF
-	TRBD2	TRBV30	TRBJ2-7	TGTGCCTGTCTAGCGGACACCTCCTACGAGCAGTACTTC	CACLADTSYEQYF
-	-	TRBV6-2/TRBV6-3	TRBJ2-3	TGTGCCAGCAGTTACTCGAAAGCGCCTGCTATCTTTACCACAGATACGCAGTATTTT	CASSYSKAPAIFTTDTQYF
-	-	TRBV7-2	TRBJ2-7	TGTGCCAGCAGCATGCTAGATCTGCGGCTCGGCGAGCAGTACTTC	CASSMLDLRLGEQYF
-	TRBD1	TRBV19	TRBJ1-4	TGTGCCAGTAAGGAGGGGGCCGTTAATGAAAAACTGTTTTTT	CASKEGAVNEKLFF
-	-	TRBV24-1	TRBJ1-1	TGTGCCACCAGTGATGTGCGCGGAACTGAAGCTTTCTTT	CATSDVRGTEAFF
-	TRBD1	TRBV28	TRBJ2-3	TGTGCCAGCAGCGACGGACAGGGAGCCGATACGCAGTATTTT	CASSDGQGADTQYF
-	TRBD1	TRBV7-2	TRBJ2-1	TGTCTTTCGCGGGACAGGTTATACAATGAGCAGTTCTTC	CLSRDRLYNEQFF